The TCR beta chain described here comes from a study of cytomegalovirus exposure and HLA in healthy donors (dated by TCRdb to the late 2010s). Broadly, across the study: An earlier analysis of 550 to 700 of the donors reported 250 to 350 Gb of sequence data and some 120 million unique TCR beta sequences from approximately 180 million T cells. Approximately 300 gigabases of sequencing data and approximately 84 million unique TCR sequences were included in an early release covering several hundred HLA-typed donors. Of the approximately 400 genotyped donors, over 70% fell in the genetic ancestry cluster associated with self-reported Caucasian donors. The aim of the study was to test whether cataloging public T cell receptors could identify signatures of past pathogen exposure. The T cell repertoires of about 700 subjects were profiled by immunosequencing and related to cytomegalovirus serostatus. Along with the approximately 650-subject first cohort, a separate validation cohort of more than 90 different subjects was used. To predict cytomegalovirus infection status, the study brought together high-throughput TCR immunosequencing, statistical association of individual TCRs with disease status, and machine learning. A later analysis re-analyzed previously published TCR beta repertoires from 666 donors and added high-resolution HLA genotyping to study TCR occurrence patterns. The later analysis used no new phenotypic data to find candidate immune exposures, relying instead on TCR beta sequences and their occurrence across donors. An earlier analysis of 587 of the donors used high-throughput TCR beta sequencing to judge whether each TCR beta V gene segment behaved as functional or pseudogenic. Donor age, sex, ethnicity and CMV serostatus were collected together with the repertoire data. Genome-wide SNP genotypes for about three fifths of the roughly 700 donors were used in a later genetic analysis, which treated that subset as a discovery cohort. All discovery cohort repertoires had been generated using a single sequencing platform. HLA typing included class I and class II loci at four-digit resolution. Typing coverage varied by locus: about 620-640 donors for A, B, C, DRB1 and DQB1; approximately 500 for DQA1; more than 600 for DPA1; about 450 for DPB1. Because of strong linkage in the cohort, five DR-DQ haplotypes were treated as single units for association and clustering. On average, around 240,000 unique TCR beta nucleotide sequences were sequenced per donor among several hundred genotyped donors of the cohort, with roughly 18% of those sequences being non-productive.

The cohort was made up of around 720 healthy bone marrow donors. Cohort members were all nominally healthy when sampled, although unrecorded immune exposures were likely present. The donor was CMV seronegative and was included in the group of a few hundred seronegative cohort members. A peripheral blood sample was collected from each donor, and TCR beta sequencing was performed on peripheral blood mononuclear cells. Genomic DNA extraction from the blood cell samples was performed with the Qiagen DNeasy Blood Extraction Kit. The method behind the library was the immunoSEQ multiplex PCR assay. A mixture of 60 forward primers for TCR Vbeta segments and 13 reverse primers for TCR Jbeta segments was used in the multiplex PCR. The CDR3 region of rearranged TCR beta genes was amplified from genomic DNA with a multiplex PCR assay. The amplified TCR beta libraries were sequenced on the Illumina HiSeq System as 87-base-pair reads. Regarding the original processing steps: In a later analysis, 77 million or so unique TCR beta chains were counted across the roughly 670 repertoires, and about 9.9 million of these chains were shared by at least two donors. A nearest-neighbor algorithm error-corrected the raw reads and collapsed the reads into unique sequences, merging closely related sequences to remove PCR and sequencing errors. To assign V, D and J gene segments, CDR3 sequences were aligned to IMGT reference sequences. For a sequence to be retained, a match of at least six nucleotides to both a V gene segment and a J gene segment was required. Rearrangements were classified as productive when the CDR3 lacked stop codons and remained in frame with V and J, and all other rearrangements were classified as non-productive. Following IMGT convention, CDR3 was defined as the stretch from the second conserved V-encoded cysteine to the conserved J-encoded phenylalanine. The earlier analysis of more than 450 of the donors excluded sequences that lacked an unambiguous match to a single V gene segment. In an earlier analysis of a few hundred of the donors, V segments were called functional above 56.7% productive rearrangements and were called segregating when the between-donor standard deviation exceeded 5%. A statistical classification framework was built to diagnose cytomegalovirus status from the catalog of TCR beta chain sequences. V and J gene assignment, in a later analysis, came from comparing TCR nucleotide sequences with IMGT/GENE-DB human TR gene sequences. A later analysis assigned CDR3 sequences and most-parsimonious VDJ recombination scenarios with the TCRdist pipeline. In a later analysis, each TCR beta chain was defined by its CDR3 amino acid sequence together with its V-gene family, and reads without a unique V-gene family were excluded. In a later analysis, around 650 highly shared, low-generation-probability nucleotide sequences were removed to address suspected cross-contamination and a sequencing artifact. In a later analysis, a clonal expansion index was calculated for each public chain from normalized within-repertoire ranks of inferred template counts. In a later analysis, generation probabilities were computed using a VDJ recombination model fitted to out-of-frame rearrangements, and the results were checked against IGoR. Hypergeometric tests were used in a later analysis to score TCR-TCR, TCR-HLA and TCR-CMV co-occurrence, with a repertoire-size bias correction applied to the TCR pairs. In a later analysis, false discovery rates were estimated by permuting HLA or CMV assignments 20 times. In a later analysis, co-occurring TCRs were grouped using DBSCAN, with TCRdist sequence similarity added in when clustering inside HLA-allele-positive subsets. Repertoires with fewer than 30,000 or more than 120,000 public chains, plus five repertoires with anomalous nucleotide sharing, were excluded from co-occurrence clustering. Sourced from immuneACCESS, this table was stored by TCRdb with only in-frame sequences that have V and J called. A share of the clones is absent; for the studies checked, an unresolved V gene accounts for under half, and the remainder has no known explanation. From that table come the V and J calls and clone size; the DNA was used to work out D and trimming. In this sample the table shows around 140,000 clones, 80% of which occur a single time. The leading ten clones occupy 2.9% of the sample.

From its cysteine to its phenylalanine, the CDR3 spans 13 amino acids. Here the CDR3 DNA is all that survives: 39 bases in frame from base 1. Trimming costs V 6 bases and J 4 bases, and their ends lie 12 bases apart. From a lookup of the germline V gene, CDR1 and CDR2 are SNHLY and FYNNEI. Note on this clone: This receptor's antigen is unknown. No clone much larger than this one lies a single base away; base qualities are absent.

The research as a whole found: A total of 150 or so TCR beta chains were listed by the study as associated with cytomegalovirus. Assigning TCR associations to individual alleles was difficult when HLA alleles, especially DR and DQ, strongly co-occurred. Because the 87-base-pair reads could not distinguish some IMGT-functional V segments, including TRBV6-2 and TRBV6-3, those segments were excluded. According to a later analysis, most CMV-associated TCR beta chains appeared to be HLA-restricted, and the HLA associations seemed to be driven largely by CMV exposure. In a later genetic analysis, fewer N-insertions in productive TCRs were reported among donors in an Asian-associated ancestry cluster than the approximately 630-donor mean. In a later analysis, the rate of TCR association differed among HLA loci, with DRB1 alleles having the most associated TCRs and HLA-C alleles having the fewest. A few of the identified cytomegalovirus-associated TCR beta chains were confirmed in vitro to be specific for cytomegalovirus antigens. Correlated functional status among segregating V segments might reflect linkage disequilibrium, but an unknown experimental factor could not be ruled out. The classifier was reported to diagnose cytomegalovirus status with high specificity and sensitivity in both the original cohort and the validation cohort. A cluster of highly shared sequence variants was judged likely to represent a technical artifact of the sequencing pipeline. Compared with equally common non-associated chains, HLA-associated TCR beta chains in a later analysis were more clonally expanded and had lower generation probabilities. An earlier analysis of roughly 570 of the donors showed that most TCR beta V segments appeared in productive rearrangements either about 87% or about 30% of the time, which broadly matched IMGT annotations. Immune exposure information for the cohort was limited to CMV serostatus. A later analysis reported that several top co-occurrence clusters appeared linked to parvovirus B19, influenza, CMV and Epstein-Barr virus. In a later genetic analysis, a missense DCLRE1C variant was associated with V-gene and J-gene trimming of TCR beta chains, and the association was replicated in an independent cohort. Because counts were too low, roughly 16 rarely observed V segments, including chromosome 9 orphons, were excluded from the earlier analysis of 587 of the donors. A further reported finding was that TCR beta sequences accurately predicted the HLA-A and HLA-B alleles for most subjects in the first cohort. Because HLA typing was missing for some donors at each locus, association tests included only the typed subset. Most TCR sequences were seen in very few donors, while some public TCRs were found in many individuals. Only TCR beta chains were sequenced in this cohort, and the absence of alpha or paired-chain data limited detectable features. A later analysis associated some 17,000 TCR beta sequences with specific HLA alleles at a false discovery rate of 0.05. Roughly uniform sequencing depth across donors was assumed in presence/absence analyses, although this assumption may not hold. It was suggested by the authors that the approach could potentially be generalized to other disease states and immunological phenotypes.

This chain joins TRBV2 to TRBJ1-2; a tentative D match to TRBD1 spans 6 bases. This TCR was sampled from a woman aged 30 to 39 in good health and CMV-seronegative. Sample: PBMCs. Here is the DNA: TGTGCCAGCAGCCGCAGGGACACCTATGGCTACACCTTC. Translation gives CASSRRDTYGYTF. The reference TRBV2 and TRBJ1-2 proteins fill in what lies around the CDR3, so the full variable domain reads EPEVTQTPSHQVTQMGQEVILRCVPISNHLYFYWYRQILGQKVEFLVSFYNNEISEKSEIFDDQFSVERPDGSNFTLKIRSTKLEDSAMYFCASSRRDTYGYTFGSGTRLTVV.